This T cell receptor (beta chain) was sequenced in a study of CD8 T cell repertoires and HIV-1 epitope variants. Profiled with immunoSEQ multiplex PCR; TCRdb holds only in-frame clones, not every one. The sample carries about 95,000 clones, roughly 77% recorded once. J was trimmed by 9 bases and V by 8 bases; bases with no gene match: 16. The germline V gene has CDR1 MDHEN and CDR2 SYDVKM. The CDR3 contains 16 residues. The chain employs TRBV28 and TRBJ1-6, with 7 nucleotides matching TRBD1. The source is a male donor with HIV. The sequencing sample was made of uncultured baseline CD8+ T cells from peripheral blood mononuclear cells (PBMCs). In DNA form, the CDR3 reads TGTGCCAGCGATGTGGGACAGTTTACTAATAGTTCACCCCTCCACTTT. It yields the protein CASDVGQFTNSSPLHF.